This TCR beta chain was retrieved from a study of blood T cell repertoires in COVID-19. The germline CDR1 and CDR2 sequences are SEHNR and FQNEAQ (reference sequence). Deletions cut 1 base from V and 8 bases from J, with 14 bases between. The CDR3 runs to 14 residues. Here immunoSEQ multiplex PCR was the method, and the copy in TCRdb shows in-frame clones only, minus some. The table has about 150,000 clones, roughly 75% seen once. The clonotype originates from a woman between 45 and 65 years old who had recovered from COVID-19. The specimen sequenced was PBMCs or T cells enriched from blood (not recorded which). The J gene is TRBJ1-2, the V gene TRBV7-9; D is perhaps TRBD1 (5 bases). This chain's CDR3 is CASSLVWGGLGYTF. The CDR3 DNA follows: TGTGCCAGCAGCTTAGTTTGGGGCGGTTTAGGCTACACCTTC.